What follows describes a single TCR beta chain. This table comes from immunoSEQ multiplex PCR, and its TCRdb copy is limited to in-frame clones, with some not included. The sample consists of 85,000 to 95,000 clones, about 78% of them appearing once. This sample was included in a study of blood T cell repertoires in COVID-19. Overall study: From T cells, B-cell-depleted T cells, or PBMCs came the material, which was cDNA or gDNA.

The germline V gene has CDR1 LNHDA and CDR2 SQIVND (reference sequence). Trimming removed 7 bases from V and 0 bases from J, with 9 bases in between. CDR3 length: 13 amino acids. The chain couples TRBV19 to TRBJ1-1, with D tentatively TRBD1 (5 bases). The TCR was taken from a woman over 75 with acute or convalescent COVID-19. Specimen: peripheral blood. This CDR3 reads CASTDRMNTEAFF. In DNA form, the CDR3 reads TGTGCCAGTACAGACAGAATGAACACTGAAGCTTTCTTT.